The 15 T cell receptor beta chains below were found in one sample sequenced in a study of human T cells and chemical hapten exposure. Documented time point: healthy volunteer bleed at 6 weeks. Unseparated into fractions, whole blood served as the source from which total RNA was extracted. In TCRdb, the RACE reads were re-called with MiXCR into one record per CDR3 protein. The sample shows tens of thousands of distinct CDR3 sequences, around 3.4% of them seen only once. The specimen sequenced was whole blood. Receptor source: a human donor in good health. Some clones in this sample may be carry-over from other donors' samples.

Note on this clonotype: It may be a read error: a sequence one base away is much more abundant. The rearrangement joins TRBV27 to TRBJ2-7, with D perhaps TRBD2 (5 bases). Per germline, CDR1 MNHEY and CDR2 SMNVEV (reference sequence). The CDR3 consists of 14 residues. V lost 7 bases and J 6 bases, leaving 19 bases between the germline ends. The CDR3 bases are TGTGCCAGCACCCCCTCCGGGGTAGGGTGCGAGCAGTACTTC. Encoded protein: CASTPSGVGCEQYF.

This clonotype is categorized as medium-sized. The chain has TRBV12-3 or TRBV12-4 and TRBJ2-6, with D uncertain. V dropped 5 bases and J dropped 0 bases, with 11 bases sitting between them. The CDR3 runs to 16 residues. The CDR3: CASSRDTYSGANVLTF. The CDR3 coding sequence is TGTGCCAGCAGTCGAGACACCTACTCTGGGGCCAACGTCCTGACTTTC.

This clonotype was picked up many times. The rearrangement links TRBV6-6 to TRBJ2-7; 10 bases fit TRBD1. After removal of 5 bases from V and 4 bases from J, the junction contained 8 bases not matched to a gene. The length of the CDR3 is 15 residues. Germline CDR1 is MNHNY and CDR2 is SVGAGI (reference sequence). CDR3 DNA: TGTGCCAGCAGTCCCCCCCGGACAGGGGGTTACGAGCAGTACTTC. Translated, it gives CASSPPRTGGYEQYF.

There are many counts of this clonotype. J is TRBJ1-4 and V is TRBV7-9, with 10 bases fitting TRBD1. The V and J ends lost 6 bases and 0 bases, in that order; junction bases with no gene match: 10. Germline V gene sequence: CDR1 SEHNR, CDR2 FQNEAQ (reference sequence). The CDR3 has 18 residues. Here the CDR3 reads CASRSTGQGIATNEKLFF. The CDR3 region has the DNA TGTGCCAGCAGATCGACGGGACAGGGGATCGCAACTAATGAAAAACTGTTTTTT.

In this sample, this clonotype turned up many times. The rearrangement links TRBV20-1 to TRBJ2-3, with TRBD2 matching 9 bases. The CDR3 has 14 residues. Germline CDR1 is DFQATT and CDR2 is SNEGSKA (reference sequence). The V and J ends lost 5 bases and 4 bases, in that order; junction bases with no gene match: 7. The CDR3 nucleotides are TGCAGTGCTTATTCAGCGGGAGGTGCAGATACGCAGTATTTT. Translated, it gives CSAYSAGGADTQYF.

This clonotype was observed many times. The chain combines TRBV5-1 with TRBJ2-3, with 10 positions matching TRBD2. Per germline, CDR1 SGHRS and CDR2 YFSETQ. With 7 bases clipped from V and 5 bases from J, the junction kept 7 bases outside the gene matches. The CDR3 length is 14 residues. For the CDR3, the DNA is TGCGCCAGCGGAACGAGCGGGAGGGTAGATACGCAGTATTTT. It yields the protein CASGTSGRVDTQYF.

This clonotype occurred many times. The rearrangement uses TRBV9 and TRBJ2-1; TRBD2 agrees at 8 bases. CDR3 length equals 14 residues. Germline assignment: CDR1 SGDLS and CDR2 YYNGEE. Trimming removed 0 bases from V and 7 bases from J; junction bases left unmatched: 3. CDR3 in amino acids: CASSVAGGPNEQFF. In nucleotides, the CDR3 is TGTGCCAGCAGCGTAGCGGGAGGGCCGAATGAGCAGTTCTTC.

This clonotype was counted many times. The J gene is TRBJ1-3, the V gene TRBV9; D is uncertain. This CDR3 is built from 15 residues. The germline V gene encodes CDR1 SGDLS and CDR2 YYNGEE. V dropped 1 base and J dropped 9 bases, with 17 bases sitting between them. The CDR3 sequence is CASSVMDSGGSTIYF. CDR3 DNA sequence: TGTGCCAGCAGCGTAATGGACTCAGGAGGGAGCACCATATATTTT.

This clonotype appeared many times. The gene calls are TRBV9 and TRBJ2-3; perhaps TRBD1 as D (6 bases). The CDR3 totals 16 residues. Trimming pared 3 bases from V and 5 bases from J, leaving 19 bases between. Germline CDR1 reads SGDLS; CDR2 reads YYNGEE. The CDR3 DNA reads as TGTGCCAGCAGCGAAATCCCAAGTTCACAGGGAGATACGCAGTATTTT. Protein product: CASSEIPSSQGDTQYF.

The table lists this clonotype with many counts. The CDR3 loop reads CASSPQGGANYGYTF. The CDR3 bases are TGTGCCAGCAGCCCACAGGGGGGAGCTAACTATGGCTACACCTTC. V usage is TRBV5-8 and J usage is TRBJ1-2; 8 bases are shared with TRBD1. The CDR3 totals 15 residues. J was trimmed by 0 bases and V by 4 bases; bases with no gene match: 5. In germline, CDR1 is SGHTS, CDR2 YDEGEE.

The table lists this clonotype with a few counts. This chain uses TRBV5-1 with TRBJ1-6; D is undetermined. The CDR3 has 15 residues. The germline V gene has CDR1 SGHRS and CDR2 YFSETQ. V shed 2 bases and J shed 0 bases, with 6 bases lying between them. The CDR3 sequence is CASSLESSYNSPLHF. CDR3 DNA sequence: TGCGCCAGCAGCTTAGAGAGCTCCTATAATTCACCCCTCCACTTT.

This clonotype was observed a handful of times. The chain has TRBV7-2 and TRBJ1-3; 11 bases fit TRBD1. This CDR3 is 17 amino acids long. In germline, CDR1 is SGHTA, CDR2 FQGNSA. Unmatched junction bases numbered 6, after V lost 4 bases and J lost 1 base. The CDR3 protein is CASSSTGTGGSGNTIYF. The DNA of the CDR3 is TGTGCCAGCAGCTCCACCGGGACAGGGGGGTCTGGAAACACCATATATTTT.

This rearrangement joins TRBV20-1 to TRBJ1-5, with TRBD1 matching 8 bases. This CDR3 comprises 15 residues. Per germline, CDR1 DFQATT and CDR2 SNEGSKA (reference sequence). J was trimmed by 0 bases and V by 2 bases; bases with no gene match: 3. CDR3 in DNA: TGCAGTGCTAGATGGACAGGGACTAGCAATCAGCCCCAGCATTTT. The encoded protein is CSARWTGTSNQPQHF.

At least ten counts were recorded for this clonotype. The rearrangement links TRBV20-1 to TRBJ2-3; perhaps TRBD2 as D (6 bases). Trimming removed 6 bases at V and 6 bases at J, with 22 bases between. Germline V gives CDR1 DFQATT, CDR2 SNEGSKA (reference sequence). The length of the CDR3 is 15 residues. This chain's CDR3 is CSASPRETGADTQYF. For the CDR3, the DNA is TGCAGTGCCAGTCCACGGGAAACGGGAGCCGATACGCAGTATTTT.

This clonotype has at least ten counts. The chain carries TRBV18 and TRBJ2-3; 7 bases agree with TRBD1. Germline-derived CDR1 and CDR2 are KGHSH and LQKENI. There are 16 residues in the CDR3. The trim removed 6 bases at V and 0 bases at J, leaving 9 bases unmatched. This CDR3 reads CASSRPTGPSTDTQYF. In nucleotides, the CDR3 is TGTGCCAGCTCGCGGCCGACAGGGCCAAGCACAGATACGCAGTATTTT.